The T cell receptor (beta chain) under discussion was sequenced for a study of cytotoxic CD8 clonotypes in ibrutinib-treated CLL. Study background: The study included around twelve relapsed/refractory and under 16 treatment-naive patients; 17 had IGHV unmutated disease. When averaged across all of the samples, the counts came to a few hundred thousand productive templates and tens of thousands of productive rearrangements.

The trim removed 9 bases at V and 7 bases at J, leaving 11 bases unmatched. The germline V gene encodes CDR1 SGHVS and CDR2 FQNEAQ. This CDR3 comprises 14 residues. Assay: immunoSEQ multiplex PCR; the TCRdb copy retains only in-frame clones and omits some. The sample shows over 250,000 clones, 76% of them seen only once. The sequencing used PBMCs, collected at disease progression, from a patient treated with ibrutinib. The sequence was obtained from a human donor with chronic lymphocytic leukemia. The V call is TRBV7-8, the J call TRBJ2-1, with 8 bases lining up with TRBD2. The DNA of the CDR3 is TGTGCCAGTAAACTAGCGGCCCTTACGAATGAGCAGTTCTTC. It codes for CASKLAALTNEQFF.